This record covers a single T cell receptor beta chain. These data belong to a study of cytomegalovirus exposure and HLA in healthy donors. Study details: The same platform used for the 666 first-cohort repertoires was also used for the 120 or so validation repertoires, as a later analysis reported.

TCRdb's table, derived via immunoSEQ multiplex PCR, lists solely in-frame clones and lacks some. The sample carries over 250,000 clones, roughly 90% recorded once. Sequenced: PBMCs. The origin of this receptor is a woman aged 25 to 39 in good health and CMV-seropositive.

The CDR3 nucleotides are TGTGCCAGCGGGGTGACCAACTATGGCTACACCTTC. Its translation is CASGVTNYGYTF. The V gene is TRBV28, the J gene TRBJ1-2, with unresolved D. This CDR3 has 12 amino acids. The germline V gene encodes CDR1 MDHEN and CDR2 SYDVKM. The V end was cut by 8 bases, the J end by 2 bases, with 9 bases between.